Given below is one TCR beta chain in context. The data stem from a study of cytomegalovirus exposure and HLA in healthy donors. TCRdb's table, derived via immunoSEQ multiplex PCR, lists solely in-frame clones and lacks some. The data show hundreds of thousands of clones, less than 95% seen once. Separation from the 666-subject first cohort characterized the roughly 120-subject validation cohort, to which the donors belonged. Sequencing input: PBMCs. This TCR came from a woman under 40 in good health and CMV-seronegative.

The CDR3 spells CASSLLFGIRYGYTF. The CDR3 nucleotides read TGTGCCAGCAGCCTTCTCTTCGGGATCCGCTATGGCTACACCTTC. The V gene is TRBV5-8, the J gene TRBJ1-2; D not resolved. This CDR3 is built from 15 residues. Germline CDR1 and CDR2: SGHTS and YDEGEE. Trimming stripped 4 bases from V and 4 bases from J, with 17 bases between.